The text below deals with one T cell receptor (beta chain). Its antigen remains unidentified. These data come from a study of CD8+CD57+ T cells in acquired aplastic anemia. Study overall: Sorted CD4+ plus CD8+ cells gave DNA averaging roughly 3.5 ug. The study, taken as a whole, reports: The CD8+ Simpson's diversity of patients and controls was not significantly different. Roughly 27 shared CD8+ CDR3s appeared highly expressed within patients' immunodominant clones.

Germline V gene lookup returns CDR1 SEHNR and CDR2 FQNEAQ (reference sequence). Trimming took 5 bases from V and 8 from J; bases not matched to a gene: 8. This CDR3 is built from 15 residues. Those patients picked for sequencing had displayed CD8+CD57+ cell expansion on flow cytometry. No therapy had been given to the patients at the time of blood sampling. CDR3 and TCR beta VDJ profiling relied on genomic DNA as the template. MiXCR was run by TCRdb on the reads, yielding one entry per CDR3 protein. The data hold about 200,000 distinct CDR3 sequences, with more than 55% observed a single time. The receptor's source is a human donor with aplastic anemia. The chain uses TRBV7-9 and TRBJ2-1, with 11 bases lining up with TRBD2. Sequencing was performed on sorted CD4+, CD8+, or CD8+CD57+ T cells (not recorded which) from PBMCs. The CDR3 DNA reads TGTGCCAGCAGCGTTACTAGCGGGAGTTTGGATGAGCAGTTCTTC. Translating gives CASSVTSGSLDEQFF.